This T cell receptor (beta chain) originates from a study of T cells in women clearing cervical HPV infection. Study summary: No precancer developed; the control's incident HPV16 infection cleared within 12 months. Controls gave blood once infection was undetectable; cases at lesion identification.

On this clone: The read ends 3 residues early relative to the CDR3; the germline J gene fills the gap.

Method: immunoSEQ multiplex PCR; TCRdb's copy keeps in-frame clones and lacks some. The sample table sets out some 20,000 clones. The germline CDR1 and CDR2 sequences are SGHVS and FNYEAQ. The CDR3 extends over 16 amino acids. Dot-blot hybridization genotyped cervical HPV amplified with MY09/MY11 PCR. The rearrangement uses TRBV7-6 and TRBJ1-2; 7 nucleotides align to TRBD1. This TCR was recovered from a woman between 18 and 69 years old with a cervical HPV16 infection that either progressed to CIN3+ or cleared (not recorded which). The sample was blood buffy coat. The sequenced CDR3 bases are TGTGCCAGCAGCTTTGTAACACAGGGGAGTACAGATACC. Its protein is CASSFVTQGSTDT. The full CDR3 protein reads CASSFVTQGSTDTYTF.